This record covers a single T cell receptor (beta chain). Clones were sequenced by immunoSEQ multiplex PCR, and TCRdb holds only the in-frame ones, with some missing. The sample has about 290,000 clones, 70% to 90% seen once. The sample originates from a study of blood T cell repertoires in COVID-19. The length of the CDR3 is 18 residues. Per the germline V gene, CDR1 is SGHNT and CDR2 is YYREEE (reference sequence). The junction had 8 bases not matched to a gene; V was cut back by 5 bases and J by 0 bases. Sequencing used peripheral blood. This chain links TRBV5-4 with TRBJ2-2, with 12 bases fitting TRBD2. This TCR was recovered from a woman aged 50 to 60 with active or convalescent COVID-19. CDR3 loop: CASSPSGRAITNTGELFF. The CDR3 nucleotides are TGTGCCAGCAGTCCTAGCGGGAGGGCCATAACGAACACCGGGGAGCTGTTTTTT. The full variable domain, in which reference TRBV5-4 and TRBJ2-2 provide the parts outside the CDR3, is ETGVTQSPTHLIKTRGQQVTLRCSSQSGHNTVSWYQQALGQGPQFIFQYYREEENGRGNFPPRFSGLQFPNYSSELNVNALELDDSALYLCASSPSGRAITNTGELFFGEGSRLTVL.